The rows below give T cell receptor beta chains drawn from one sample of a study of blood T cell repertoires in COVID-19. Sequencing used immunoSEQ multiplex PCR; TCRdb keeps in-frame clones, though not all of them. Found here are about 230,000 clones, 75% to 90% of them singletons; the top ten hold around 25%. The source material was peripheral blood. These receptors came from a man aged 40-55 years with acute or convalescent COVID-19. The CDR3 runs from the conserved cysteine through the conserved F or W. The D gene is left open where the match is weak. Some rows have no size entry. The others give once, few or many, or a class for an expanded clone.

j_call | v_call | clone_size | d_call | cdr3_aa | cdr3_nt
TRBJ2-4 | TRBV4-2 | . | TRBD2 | CASSQDNPLAGVAKNIQYF | TGTGCCAGCAGCCAAGATAACCCCCTAGCGGGAGTAGCCAAAAACATTCAGTACTTC
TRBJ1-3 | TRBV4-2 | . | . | CASSIAVSSGNTIYF | TGTGCCAGCAGCATTGCGGTTAGCTCTGGAAACACCATATATTTT
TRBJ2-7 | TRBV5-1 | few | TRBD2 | CASRVPGTSDYEQYF | TGCGCCAGCAGAGTACCCGGGACTAGCGATTACGAGCAGTACTTC
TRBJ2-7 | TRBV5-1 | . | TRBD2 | CASSSTSEGPQQYF | TGCGCCAGCAGCTCGACTAGCGAGGGGCCCCAGCAGTACTTC
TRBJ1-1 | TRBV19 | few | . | CASSHSNTEAFF | TGTGCCAGTAGTCATTCGAACACTGAAGCTTTCTTT
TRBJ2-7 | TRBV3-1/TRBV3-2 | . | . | CASSQQLADRYEQYF | TGTGCCAGCAGCCAACAACTAGCGGACAGGTACGAGCAGTACTTC
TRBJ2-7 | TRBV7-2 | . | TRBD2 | CASSPGGGLAGSYEQYF | TGTGCCAGCAGCCCCGGGGGTGGACTAGCGGGCTCCTACGAGCAGTACTTC
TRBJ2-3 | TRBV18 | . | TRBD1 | CASSPRTGADTQYF | TGTGCCAGCTCACCTCGGACAGGGGCGGATACGCAGTATTTT
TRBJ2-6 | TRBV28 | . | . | CASSSGGANVLTF | TGTGCCAGCAGTAGCGGTGGGGCCAACGTCCTGACTTTC
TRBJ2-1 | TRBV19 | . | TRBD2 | CASTILAGSNEQFF | TGTGCCAGTACCATACTAGCGGGATCCAATGAGCAGTTCTTC
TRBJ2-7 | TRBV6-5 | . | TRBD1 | CASRRGQGNDEQYF | TGTGCCAGCAGGAGAGGACAGGGGAACGACGAGCAGTACTTC
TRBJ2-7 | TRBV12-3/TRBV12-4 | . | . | CASSPDGPPRGYF | TGTGCCAGCAGTCCTGACGGTCCACCCCGGGGGTACTTC
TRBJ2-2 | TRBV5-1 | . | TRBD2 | CASSLERDNAGELFF | TGCGCCAGCAGCTTGGAGCGGGATAATGCCGGGGAGCTGTTTTTT
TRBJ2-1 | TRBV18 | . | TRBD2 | CASSPGTSGYNEQFF | TGTGCCAGCTCACCTGGGACTAGCGGTTACAATGAGCAGTTCTTC
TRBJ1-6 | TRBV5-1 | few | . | CASSSGTNNSPLHF | TGCGCCAGCAGCTCCGGGACTAATAATTCACCCCTCCACTTT
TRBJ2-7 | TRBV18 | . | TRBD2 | CASSPGGGLAYEQYF | TGTGCCAGCTCTCCCGGGGGGGGCTTAGCCTACGAGCAGTACTTC
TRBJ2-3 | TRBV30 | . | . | CAWSGADYTDTQYF | TGTGCCTGGAGTGGGGCTGACTATACAGATACGCAGTATTTT
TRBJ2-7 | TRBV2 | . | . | CASSEAYKGEEQYF | TGTGCCAGCAGTGAAGCATATAAGGGAGAGGAGCAGTACTTC